What follows are 5 T cell receptor beta chains derived from one specimen sequenced in a study of Graves' ophthalmopathy and Graves' hyperthyroidism. Amplified material comprised TCR beta CDR3 regions derived from RNA transcripts. Second-round multiplex PCR followed a first-round RT-PCR using HTBI primers. MiXCR was run by TCRdb on the multiplex PCR reads, yielding one entry per CDR3 protein. The data contain 660,000 or so distinct CDR3 sequences, about 38% of them singletons. The sample was peripheral blood. Receptors originate from an adult man with Graves' ophthalmopathy.

The chain recombines TRBV6-5 with TRBJ2-5; TRBD1 is a possible D gene (7 bases). Germline CDR1 reads MNHEY; CDR2 reads SVGAGI. The CDR3 has 15 amino acids. The V end was cut by 0 bases, the J end by 5 bases, with 13 bases between. In nucleotides, the CDR3 is TGTGCCAGCAGTTACTCCACAGGGGAGGCGGAGACCCAGTACTTC. The encoded protein is CASSYSTGEAETQYF.

In its sample, this clonotype was seen many times. This sequence joins TRBV7-6 and TRBJ2-7, with TRBD1 matching 10 bases. Per the germline V gene, CDR1 is SGHVS and CDR2 is FNYEAQ. This CDR3 contains 15 residues. V lost 8 bases to trimming and J lost 4 bases; unmatched junction nucleotides: 11. The CDR3, as DNA: TGTGCCAGCGCCCAACCGGGACAGGGGCCATACGAGCAGTACTTC. It yields the protein CASAQPGQGPYEQYF.

This clonotype has ten or more counts. The V and J genes are TRBV7-8 and TRBJ2-5; D perhaps matches TRBD2 (6 bases). V was clipped by 1 base and J by 2 bases, with 14 bases between them. This CDR3 spans 16 amino acids. Germline V CDR1 and CDR2: SGHVS, FQNEAQ. The CDR3 DNA reads as TGTGCCAGCAGCTTAGACCGCGGGACGAGTCAAGAGACCCAGTACTTC. The encoded protein is CASSLDRGTSQETQYF. Variable domain in full (rest from reference TRBV7-8 and TRBJ2-5): GAGVSQSPRYKVAKRGQDVALRCDPISGHVSLFWYQQALGQGPEFLTYFQNEAQLDKSGLPSDRFFAERPEGSVSTLKIQRTQQEDSAVYLCASSLDRGTSQETQYFGPGTRLLVL.

This clonotype was counted at least ten times. The chain uses TRBV9 and TRBJ1-2; TRBD1 agrees at 11 bases. The V gene end was trimmed by 2 bases and the J gene end by 7 bases; junction bases not matched to a gene: 4. The germline gives CDR1 SGDLS, CDR2 YYNGEE. The CDR3 contains 14 residues. The CDR3 nucleotides are TGTGCCAGCAGCGTGGACAGGGGGCGCGGTGGCTACACCTTC. This encodes CASSVDRGRGGYTF. The full variable domain, with the rest looked up from reference TRBV9 and TRBJ1-2, is DSGVTQTPKHLITATGQRVTLRCSPRSGDLSVYWYQQSLDQGLQFLIQYYNGEERAKGNILERFSAQQFPDLHSELNLSSLELGDSALYFCASSVDRGRGGYTFGSGTRLTVV.

This clonotype has a single count. The junction differs from germline at one of its ends, possibly a read error. The CDR3 sequence is CASSTRQPAYGCTF. The CDR3 bases are TGTGCCAGCAGCACGCGCCAGCCTGCCTATGGCTGCACCTTC. The chain uses TRBV7-2 and TRBJ1-2, with D uncertain. Per germline, CDR1 SGHTA and CDR2 FQGNSA. The CDR3 totals 14 residues.